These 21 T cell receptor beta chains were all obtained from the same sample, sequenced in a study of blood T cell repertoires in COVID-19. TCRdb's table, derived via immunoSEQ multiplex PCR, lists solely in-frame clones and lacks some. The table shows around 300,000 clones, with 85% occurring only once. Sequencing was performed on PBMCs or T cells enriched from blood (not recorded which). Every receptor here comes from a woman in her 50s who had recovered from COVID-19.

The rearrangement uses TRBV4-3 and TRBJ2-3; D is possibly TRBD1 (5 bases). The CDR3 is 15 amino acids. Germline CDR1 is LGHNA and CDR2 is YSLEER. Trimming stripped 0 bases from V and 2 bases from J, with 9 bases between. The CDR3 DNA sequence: TGCGCCAGCAGCCAAGAAGACAGTTCCACAGATACGCAGTATTTT. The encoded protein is CASSQEDSSTDTQYF.

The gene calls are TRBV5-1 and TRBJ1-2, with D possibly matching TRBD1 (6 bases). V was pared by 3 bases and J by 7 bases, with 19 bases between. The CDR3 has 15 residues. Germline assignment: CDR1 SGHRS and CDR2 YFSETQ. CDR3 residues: CASSSPGAIIGGYTF. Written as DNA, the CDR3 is TGCGCCAGCAGCTCTCCAGGGGCAATTATTGGTGGCTACACCTTC.

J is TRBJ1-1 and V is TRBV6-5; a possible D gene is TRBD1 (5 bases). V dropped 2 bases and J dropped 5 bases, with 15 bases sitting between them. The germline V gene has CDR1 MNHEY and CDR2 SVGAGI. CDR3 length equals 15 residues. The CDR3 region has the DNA TGTGCCAGCAGTTACGCCAGGGCAGCAGGGACTGAAGCTTTCTTT. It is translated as CASSYARAAGTEAFF.

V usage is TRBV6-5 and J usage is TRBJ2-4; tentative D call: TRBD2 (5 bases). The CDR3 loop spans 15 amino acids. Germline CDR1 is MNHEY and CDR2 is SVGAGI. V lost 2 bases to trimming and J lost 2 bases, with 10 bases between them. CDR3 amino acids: CASSYSGGTKNIQYF. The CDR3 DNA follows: TGTGCCAGCAGTTACAGCGGCGGAACCAAAAACATTCAGTACTTC.

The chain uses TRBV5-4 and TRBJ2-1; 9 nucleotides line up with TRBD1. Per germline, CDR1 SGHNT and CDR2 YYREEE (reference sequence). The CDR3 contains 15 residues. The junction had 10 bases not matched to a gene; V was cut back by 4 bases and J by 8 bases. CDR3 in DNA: TGTGCCAGCAGCCGGGGGACAGGGAAGGTAGATGAGCAGTTCTTC. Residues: CASSRGTGKVDEQFF.

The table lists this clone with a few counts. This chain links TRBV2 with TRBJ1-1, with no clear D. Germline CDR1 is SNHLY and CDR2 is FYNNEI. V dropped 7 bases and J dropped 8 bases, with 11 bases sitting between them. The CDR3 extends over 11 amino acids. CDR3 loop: CASKRAVEAFF. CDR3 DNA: TGTGCCAGCAAGAGGGCTGTCGAAGCTTTCTTT.

CDR3 coding DNA: TGTGCCAGCAGCTTAGCGCGGCGGGGGGGCAAGCATGAGCAGTTCTTC. Its protein product is CASSLARRGGKHEQFF. This chain joins TRBV11-2 and TRBJ2-1, with 9 nucleotides matching TRBD2. Germline loops: CDR1 SGHAT, CDR2 FQNNGV. Trimming took 1 base from V and 8 from J; bases not matched to a gene: 9. This CDR3 is built from 16 residues.

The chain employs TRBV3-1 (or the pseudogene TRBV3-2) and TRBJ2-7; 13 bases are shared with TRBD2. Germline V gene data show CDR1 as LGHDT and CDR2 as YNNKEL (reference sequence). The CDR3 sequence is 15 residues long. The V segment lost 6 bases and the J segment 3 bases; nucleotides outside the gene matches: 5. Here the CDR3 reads CASSHRLAGGYEQYF. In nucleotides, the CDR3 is TGTGCCAGCAGTCACAGACTAGCGGGAGGCTACGAGCAGTACTTC.

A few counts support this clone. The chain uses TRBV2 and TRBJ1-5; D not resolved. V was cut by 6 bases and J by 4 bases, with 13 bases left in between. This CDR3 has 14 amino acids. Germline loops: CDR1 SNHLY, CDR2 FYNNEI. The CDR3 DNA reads TGTGCCAGCAGCCCTCACAAACTAAATCAGCCCCAGCATTTT. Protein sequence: CASSPHKLNQPQHF.

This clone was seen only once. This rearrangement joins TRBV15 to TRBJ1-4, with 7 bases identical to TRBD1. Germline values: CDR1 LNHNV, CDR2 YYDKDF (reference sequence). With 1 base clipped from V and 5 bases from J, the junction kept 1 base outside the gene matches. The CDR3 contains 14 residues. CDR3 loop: CATSRGRGNEKLFF. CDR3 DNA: TGTGCCACCAGCAGAGGCAGGGGGAATGAAAAACTGTTTTTT. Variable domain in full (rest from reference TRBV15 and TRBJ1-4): DAMVIQNPRYQVTQFGKPVTLSCSQTLNHNVMYWYQQKSSQAPKLLFHYYDKDFNNEADTPDNFQSRRPNTSFCFLDIRSPGLGDTAMYLCATSRGRGNEKLFFGSGTQLSVL.

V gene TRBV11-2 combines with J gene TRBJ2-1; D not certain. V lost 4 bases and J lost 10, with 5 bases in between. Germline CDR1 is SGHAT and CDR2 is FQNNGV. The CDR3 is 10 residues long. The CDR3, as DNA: TGTGCCAGCAGCTCCCAAGAGCAGTTCTTC. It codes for CASSSQEQFF.

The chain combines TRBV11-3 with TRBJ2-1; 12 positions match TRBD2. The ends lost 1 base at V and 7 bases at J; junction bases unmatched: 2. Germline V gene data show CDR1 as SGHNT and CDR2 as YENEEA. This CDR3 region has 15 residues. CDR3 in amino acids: CASSLGGLAGNEQFF. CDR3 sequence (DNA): TGTGCCAGCAGCTTAGGAGGACTAGCGGGGAATGAGCAGTTCTTC.

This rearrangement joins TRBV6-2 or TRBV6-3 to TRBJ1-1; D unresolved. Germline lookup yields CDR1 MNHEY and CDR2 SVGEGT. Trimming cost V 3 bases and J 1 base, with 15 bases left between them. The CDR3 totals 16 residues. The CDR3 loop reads CASSYRSPGQNTEAFF. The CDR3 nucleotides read TGTGCCAGCAGTTATAGATCGCCAGGCCAGAACACTGAAGCTTTCTTT.

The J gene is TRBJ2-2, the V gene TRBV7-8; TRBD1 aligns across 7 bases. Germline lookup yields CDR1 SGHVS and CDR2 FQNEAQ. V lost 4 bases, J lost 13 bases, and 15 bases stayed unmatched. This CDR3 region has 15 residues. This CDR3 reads CASSSEGATSGRLFF. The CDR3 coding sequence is TGTGCCAGCAGCTCCGAGGGGGCGACCTCCGGTAGGCTGTTTTTT.

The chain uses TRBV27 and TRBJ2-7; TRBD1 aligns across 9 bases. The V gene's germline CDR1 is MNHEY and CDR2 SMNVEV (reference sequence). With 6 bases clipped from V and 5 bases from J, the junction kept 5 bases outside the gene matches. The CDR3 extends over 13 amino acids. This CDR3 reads CASSGTGHHEQYF. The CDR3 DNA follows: TGTGCCAGCAGCGGGACAGGGCACCACGAGCAGTACTTC.

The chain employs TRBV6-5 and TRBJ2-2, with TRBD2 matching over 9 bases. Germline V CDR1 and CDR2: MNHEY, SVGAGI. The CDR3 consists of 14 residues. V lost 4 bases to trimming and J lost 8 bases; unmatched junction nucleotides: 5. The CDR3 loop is CASSFGTSTGELFF. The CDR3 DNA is TGTGCCAGCAGTTTTGGGACTAGCACGGGGGAGCTGTTTTTT.

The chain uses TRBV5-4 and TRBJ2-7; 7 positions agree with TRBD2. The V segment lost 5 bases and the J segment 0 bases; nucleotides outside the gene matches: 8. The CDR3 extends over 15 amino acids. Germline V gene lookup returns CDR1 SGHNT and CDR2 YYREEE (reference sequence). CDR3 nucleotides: TGTGCCAGCAGTCATAACGGGGGGAACTCCTACGAGCAGTACTTC. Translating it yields CASSHNGGNSYEQYF.

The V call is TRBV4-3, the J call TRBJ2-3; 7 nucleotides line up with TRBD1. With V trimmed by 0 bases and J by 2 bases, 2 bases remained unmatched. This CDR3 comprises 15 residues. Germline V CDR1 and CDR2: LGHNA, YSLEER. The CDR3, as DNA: TGCGCCAGCAGCCAAGATCAGGGGGTCACAGATACGCAGTATTTT. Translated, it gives CASSQDQGVTDTQYF.

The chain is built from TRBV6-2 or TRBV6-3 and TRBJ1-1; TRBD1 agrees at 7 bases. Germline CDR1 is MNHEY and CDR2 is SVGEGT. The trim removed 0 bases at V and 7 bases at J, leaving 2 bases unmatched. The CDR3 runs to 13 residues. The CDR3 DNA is TGTGCCAGCAGTTACTCCGACAGGGATGAAGCTTTCTTT. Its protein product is CASSYSDRDEAFF.

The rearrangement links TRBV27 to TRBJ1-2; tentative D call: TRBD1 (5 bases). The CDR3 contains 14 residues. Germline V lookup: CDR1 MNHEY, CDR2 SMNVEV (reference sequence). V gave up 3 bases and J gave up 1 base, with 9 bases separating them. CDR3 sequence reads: CASSFQGRNYGYTF. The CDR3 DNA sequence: TGTGCCAGCAGTTTCCAGGGCCGTAACTATGGCTACACCTTC.

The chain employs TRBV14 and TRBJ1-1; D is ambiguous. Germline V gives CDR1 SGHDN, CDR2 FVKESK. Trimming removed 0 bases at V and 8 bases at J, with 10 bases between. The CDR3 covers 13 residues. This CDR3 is CASSQELVTEAFF. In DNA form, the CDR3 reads TGTGCCAGCAGCCAAGAGTTAGTTACCGAAGCTTTCTTT.